This T cell receptor beta chain emerged from a study of blood T cells in healthy people across ages. It was with a sample-barcoded 5' primer and a J-beta primer mix that a second PCR of roughly 7 to 12 cycles was run. TCRdb re-called the 5' RACE reads through MiXCR, storing one row per CDR3 protein. This sample has some 850,000 distinct CDR3 sequences, with around 24% found just once. A few counts support this clonotype. V lost 6 bases and J lost 0, with 11 bases in between. Germline loops: CDR1 DFQATT, CDR2 SNEGSKA (reference sequence). The CDR3 covers 14 residues. Separately, the same data were catalogued under a study of T cells of mothers and their children.

The genes are TRBV20-1 and TRBJ1-4; D remains ambiguous. This TCR derives from a boy between 5 and 17 years old in good health. The sequencing input was blood. The CDR3 loop is CSALPGATNEKLFF. DNA of the CDR3: TGCAGTGCATTGCCGGGAGCAACTAATGAAAAACTGTTTTTT.